The 8 T cell receptor beta chains reported below all come from one sample, sequenced in a study of blood T cell repertoires in COVID-19. Measured with immunoSEQ multiplex PCR; TCRdb has only the in-frame clones, and not every one. Of roughly 50,000 clones detected, approximately 85% appear once; the ten largest clones hold 25% to 40%. Material for sequencing was peripheral blood. Receptors were obtained from a woman aged 80 or over with COVID-19, enrolled during active disease.

V and J are TRBV5-1 and TRBJ2-2; TRBD1 matches at 8 bases. CDR3 length: 18 amino acids. The V segment lost 0 bases and the J segment 1 base; nucleotides outside the gene matches: 8. Germline V gene sequence: CDR1 SGHRS, CDR2 YFSETQ. The CDR3 nucleotides are TGCGCCAGCAGCTTGGGCCGTAGGGACAGGATGAACACCGGGGAGCTGTTTTTT. Translating gives CASSLGRRDRMNTGELFF.

This clone is medium-sized. The V gene is TRBV5-5, the J gene TRBJ2-5; tentatively, D is TRBD1 (7 bases). This CDR3 spans 14 amino acids. V was pared by 4 bases and J by 4 bases, with 14 bases between. The germline CDR1 and CDR2 sequences are SGHKS and YYEKEE (reference sequence). The CDR3 sequence: CASSPIQGGETQYF. The CDR3 DNA follows: TGTGCCAGCAGCCCCATCCAGGGGGGAGAGACCCAGTACTTC. Supplemented by reference TRBV5-5 and TRBJ2-5, the full variable domain reads DAGVTQSPTHLIKTRGQQVTLRCSPISGHKSVSWYQQVLGQGPQFIFQYYEKEERGRGNFPDRFSARQFPNYSSELNVNALLLGDSALYLCASSPIQGGETQYFGPGTRLLVL.

In its sample, this clone ranks as medium-sized. The chain has TRBV13 and TRBJ1-3; D gene uncertain. Per the germline V gene, CDR1 is PRHDT and CDR2 is FYEKMQ (reference sequence). V shed 5 bases and J shed 2 bases, with 7 bases lying between them. The CDR3 consists of 13 residues. CDR3 nucleotide sequence: TGTGCCAGCAGCACAGACGCTGGAAACACCATATATTTT. Translated, it gives CASSTDAGNTIYF.

The chain employs TRBV20-1 and TRBJ2-5; 9 nucleotides line up with TRBD1. CDR3 length equals 15 residues. The germline V gene encodes CDR1 DFQATT and CDR2 SNEGSKA (reference sequence). The V and J ends lost 3 bases and 1 base, in that order; junction bases with no gene match: 6. CDR3 in amino acids: CSASYNRGLQETQYF. The CDR3 coding sequence is TGCAGTGCTAGTTATAACAGGGGGCTCCAAGAGACCCAGTACTTC.

The gene calls are TRBV28 and TRBJ1-2, with 7 bases that match TRBD1. V dropped 6 bases and J dropped 8; count of bases not matched to a gene: 9. Germline V CDR1 and CDR2: MDHEN, SYDVKM. The CDR3 extends over 13 amino acids. The CDR3 DNA reads TGTGCCAGCAGAGGGGGCGCAGGTCGGGGCTACACCTTC. Protein sequence: CASRGGAGRGYTF.

The chain combines TRBV7-9 with TRBJ1-1; possible D gene TRBD1, 5 bases. The germline V gene encodes CDR1 SEHNR and CDR2 FQNEAQ (reference sequence). V was cut by 4 bases and J by 4 bases, with 10 bases left in between. CDR3 length: 13 residues. The DNA for the CDR3 is TGTGCCAGCAGCTGGCAGGGTCCCACTGAAGCTTTCTTT. Its translation is CASSWQGPTEAFF.

The chain combines TRBV18 with TRBJ2-5; TRBD2 matches 7 bases. The length of the CDR3 is 16 residues. V lost 2 bases, J lost 5 bases, and 11 bases stayed unmatched. The germline V gene encodes CDR1 KGHSH and CDR2 LQKENI. CDR3: CASSPAKGRGAETQYF. The CDR3 DNA reads as TGTGCCAGCTCACCAGCGAAGGGGAGGGGAGCGGAGACCCAGTACTTC.

V gene TRBV4-3 combines with J gene TRBJ2-3, with D uncertain. V was pared by 0 bases and J by 4 bases, with 5 bases between. The CDR3 is 13 amino acids. CDR1 is LGHNA, CDR2 YSLEER, per germline. Here the CDR3 DNA reads TGCGCCAGCAGCCAAGAATTAGCAGATACGCAGTATTTT. It is translated as CASSQELADTQYF.